The text below deals with one T cell receptor (beta chain). What it binds is not known. V was clipped by 3 bases and J by 4 bases, with 10 bases between them. CDR3 length equals 13 residues. Germline V lookup: CDR1 GTSNPN, CDR2 SVGIG (reference sequence). Donors likely had unrecorded immune exposures despite being nominally healthy when sampled. This record belongs to a study of cytomegalovirus exposure and HLA in healthy donors. Vbeta (60) and Jbeta (13) primers were used in the PCR. The table came from immunoSEQ multiplex PCR; TCRdb's copy has only in-frame clones and leaves some out. The data contain about 140,000 clones, over 75% of them singletons. General study findings and limits: The study put under 200 TCR beta chains on its list as cytomegalovirus-associated. Roughly uniform sequencing depth across donors was assumed, possibly incorrectly.

The chain links TRBV30 to TRBJ1-5; D gene ambiguous. Sequencing was carried out using PBMCs. The sequence was collected from a man aged 45-65 years in good health and CMV-seronegative. In DNA, the CDR3 is TGTGCCTGGAGACCTGATCGGAATCAGCCCCAGCATTTT. Translating it yields CAWRPDRNQPQHF.